These 16 T cell receptor beta chains were sequenced from one sample in a study of T cell responses to AZD1222 COVID-19 vaccine. TCRdb's table, derived via immunoSEQ multiplex PCR, lists solely in-frame clones and lacks some. This sample yields 89,000 or so clones, of which 80% to 90% are seen a single time; around 8% belongs to the top ten. Sequenced material: peripheral blood, taken on day 0 of AZD1222 vaccination. The receptors come from an adult in good health.

The rearrangement joins TRBV3-1 (or the pseudogene TRBV3-2) to TRBJ1-1; D unclear. Between the trimmed V and J ends, which lost 3 bases and 7 bases, there was a span of 12 bases. CDR3 length equals 13 residues. Germline CDR1 and CDR2: LGHDT and YNNKEL (reference sequence). CDR3 sequence (DNA): TGTGCCAGCAGCCAGGAAGGGCAAAGTGAAGCTTTCTTT. Protein: CASSQEGQSEAFF.

This chain joins TRBV11-2 and TRBJ1-5; TRBD1 agrees at 11 bases. Losses at the gene ends were 3 bases for V and 6 bases for J; bases not matched to a gene: 4. The germline gives CDR1 SGHAT, CDR2 FQNNGV. CDR3 length equals 15 residues. Here the CDR3 reads CASSLGTGGGQPQHF. CDR3 bases: TGTGCCAGCAGCTTGGGGACAGGGGGAGGTCAGCCCCAGCATTTT.

This chain uses TRBV28 with TRBJ1-5; D is uncertain. CDR1 MDHEN and CDR2 SYDVKM come from the germline V gene. This CDR3 contains 17 residues. Trimming removed 5 bases at V and 0 bases at J, with 17 bases between. The CDR3 sequence: CASSTLWDTISNQPQHF. The DNA of the CDR3 is TGTGCCAGCAGTACTTTGTGGGATACCATTAGCAATCAGCCCCAGCATTTT.

This rearrangement joins TRBV29-1 to TRBJ2-7; no definite D call. This CDR3 comprises 13 residues. V lost 4 bases and J lost 1, with 11 bases in between. The germline V gene has CDR1 SQVTM and CDR2 ANQGSEA. The CDR3 region has the DNA TGCAGCGTTGGGGTAACAGCTTCCTACGAGCAGTACTTC. Protein sequence: CSVGVTASYEQYF.

The chain recombines TRBV11-2 with TRBJ2-2, with 11 bases fitting TRBD1. This CDR3 spans 16 amino acids. Germline V gene lookup returns CDR1 SGHAT and CDR2 FQNNGV. J lost 16 bases, V lost 5 bases, and 18 bases had no gene match. The CDR3 DNA reads as TGTGCCAGCAGCACCCCCGGGACAGGGGGAAATTCCCGCGGGTTTTTT. It codes for CASSTPGTGGNSRGFF.

The chain joins TRBV12-5 to TRBJ1-1, with D perhaps matching TRBD1 (5 bases). V dropped 8 bases and J dropped 5 bases, with 15 bases sitting between them. The CDR3 is 13 residues long. Germline-derived CDR1 and CDR2 are LGHNT and FRNRAP. In DNA, the CDR3 is TGTGCTAGTCTAGGGGAGGGAAGGACTGAAGCTTTCTTT. It is translated as CASLGEGRTEAFF.

This clone was counted between two and nine times. The chain joins TRBV11-1 to TRBJ1-1; D remains ambiguous. V dropped 1 base and J dropped 7 bases, with 13 bases sitting between them. The CDR3 runs to 14 residues. Germline-derived CDR1 and CDR2 are SGHAT and FQDESV (reference sequence). DNA of the CDR3: TGTGCCAGCAGCTTAGAATACAGTCGGCTTGAAGCTTTCTTT. Residues: CASSLEYSRLEAFF.

V gene TRBV7-3 combines with J gene TRBJ2-2; 8 bases map to TRBD1. Germline lookup yields CDR1 SGHTA and CDR2 FQGTGA. Trimming removed 5 bases from V and 0 bases from J; junction bases left unmatched: 2. The CDR3 has 15 residues. In nucleotides, the CDR3 is TGTGCCAGCAGCATACAGGGGGCGAACACCGGGGAGCTGTTTTTT. This codes for CASSIQGANTGELFF. Full variable domain (missing parts from reference TRBV7-3 and TRBJ2-2): GAGVSQTPSNKVTEKGKYVELRCDPISGHTALYWYRQSLGQGPEFLIYFQGTGAADDSGLPNDRFFAVRPEGSVSTLKIQRTERGDSAVYLCASSIQGANTGELFFGEGSRLTVL.

V gene TRBV11-3 combines with J gene TRBJ2-6; D is ambiguous. Germline-derived CDR1 and CDR2 are SGHNT and YENEEA. V dropped 3 bases and J dropped 0 bases, with 9 bases sitting between them. The CDR3 contains 16 residues. Written as DNA, the CDR3 is TGTGCCAGCAGCTTGGGGTTGAACTCTGGGGCCAACGTCCTGACTTTC. It yields the protein CASSLGLNSGANVLTF.

The chain joins TRBV11-3 to TRBJ2-2; D is uncertain. The CDR3 is 12 residues long. The V end was cut by 1 base, the J end by 5 bases, with 2 bases between. Germline assignment: CDR1 SGHNT and CDR2 YENEEA. The CDR3 sequence: CASSLGTGELFF. DNA for the CDR3: TGTGCCAGCAGCTTAGGAACCGGGGAGCTGTTTTTT.

The J gene is TRBJ1-3, the V gene TRBV6-4; D not certain. Between the trimmed V and J ends, which lost 8 bases and 0 bases, there was a span of 26 bases. This CDR3 contains 19 residues. Germline V gene lookup returns CDR1 MRHNA and CDR2 SNTAGT. The CDR3 DNA reads TGTGCCAGCCCCGTACCCATACCCCGGGAGCCTCACTCTGGAAACACCATATATTTT. This translates into CASPVPIPREPHSGNTIYF.

The V call is TRBV5-1, the J call TRBJ2-2; maybe TRBD1 (6 bases). V gave up 5 bases and J gave up 5 bases, with 19 bases separating them. Germline loops: CDR1 SGHRS, CDR2 YFSETQ. There are 16 residues in the CDR3. CDR3 sequence: CASSGGGRGYTGELFF. For the CDR3, the DNA is TGCGCCAGCAGTGGAGGCGGCAGGGGTTATACCGGGGAGCTGTTTTTT.

The chain couples TRBV6-5 to TRBJ1-5; 9 bases are a match to TRBD1. In germline, CDR1 is MNHEY, CDR2 SVGAGI. This CDR3 spans 13 amino acids. After removal of 6 bases from V and 5 bases from J, the junction contained 2 bases not matched to a gene. CDR3: CASRRTGDQPQHF. CDR3 DNA: TGTGCCAGCAGGCGGACAGGGGATCAGCCCCAGCATTTT.

The chain employs TRBV19 and TRBJ2-2; 10 nucleotides match TRBD2. The CDR3 is 17 residues long. V lost 1 base and J lost 4; bases outside the gene matches: 6. Germline CDR1 LNHDA, CDR2 SQIVND (reference sequence). As DNA, the CDR3 is TGTGCCAGTAGTATAGCTAGCGGGAGATTAGGCACCGGGGAGCTGTTTTTT. Amino acid sequence: CASSIASGRLGTGELFF.

The chain employs TRBV12-3 or TRBV12-4 and TRBJ1-2; D call uncertain. The CDR3 loop spans 12 amino acids. Trimming removed 3 bases at V and 4 bases at J, with 6 bases between. The CDR3 here is CASSFASYGYTF. The CDR3 DNA follows: TGTGCCAGCAGTTTTGCCTCCTATGGCTACACCTTC.

The V gene is TRBV7-8, the J gene TRBJ1-1; 7 bases map to TRBD1. The CDR3 loop spans 13 amino acids. The V gene's germline CDR1 is SGHVS and CDR2 FQNEAQ. The V and J ends lost 3 bases and 3 bases, in that order; junction bases with no gene match: 1. The CDR3 here is CASSFDRDTEAFF. CDR3 nucleotide sequence: TGTGCCAGCAGCTTTGACAGGGACACTGAAGCTTTCTTT. Full variable domain (missing parts from reference TRBV7-8 and TRBJ1-1): GAGVSQSPRYKVAKRGQDVALRCDPISGHVSLFWYQQALGQGPEFLTYFQNEAQLDKSGLPSDRFFAERPEGSVSTLKIQRTQQEDSAVYLCASSFDRDTEAFFGQGTRLTVV.